This T cell receptor beta chain came from a study of cytomegalovirus exposure and HLA in healthy donors. The repertoire was sequenced with immunoSEQ multiplex PCR; TCRdb's copy has only in-frame clones and lacks some. The sample comprises tens of thousands of clones, about 90% of which are singletons, and 3.5% to 4% rests with the top ten. Sequenced sample: PBMCs. This clonotype was obtained from a woman between 18 and 29 years old in good health and CMV-seropositive.

DNA for the CDR3: TGTGCCAGCAGTGGACTAGCGGGAGGACATAGCTCCTACAATGAGCAGTTCTTC. Its protein product is CASSGLAGGHSSYNEQFF. This rearrangement joins TRBV27 to TRBJ2-1; 14 bases match TRBD2. Per germline, CDR1 MNHEY and CDR2 SMNVEV (reference sequence). CDR3 length: 18 amino acids. The V segment lost 5 bases and the J segment 0 bases; nucleotides outside the gene matches: 6.